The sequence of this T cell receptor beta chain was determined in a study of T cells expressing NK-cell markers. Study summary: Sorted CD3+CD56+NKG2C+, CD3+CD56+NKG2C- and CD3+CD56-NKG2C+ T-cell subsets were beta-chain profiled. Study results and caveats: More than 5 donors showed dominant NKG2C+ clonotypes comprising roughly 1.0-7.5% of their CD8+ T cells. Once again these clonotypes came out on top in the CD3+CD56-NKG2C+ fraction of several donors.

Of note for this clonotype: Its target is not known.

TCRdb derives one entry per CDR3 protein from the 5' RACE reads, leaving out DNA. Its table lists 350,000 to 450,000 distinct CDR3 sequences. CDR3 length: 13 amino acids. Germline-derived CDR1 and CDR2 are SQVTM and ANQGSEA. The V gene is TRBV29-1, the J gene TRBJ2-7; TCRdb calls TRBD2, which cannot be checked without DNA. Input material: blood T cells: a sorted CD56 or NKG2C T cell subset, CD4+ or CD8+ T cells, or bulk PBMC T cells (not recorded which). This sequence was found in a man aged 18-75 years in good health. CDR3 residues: CSADIAGSYEQYF.